This TCR beta chain was sequenced during a study of cytomegalovirus exposure and HLA in healthy donors. The CDR3 contains 12 residues. The V gene end was trimmed by 6 bases and the J gene end by 1 base; junction bases not matched to a gene: 1. Germline values: CDR1 SQVTM, CDR2 ANQGSEA. As for this clone: Antigen: not known.

Study results and limitations: Analysis performed later found roughly 18,000 TCR beta sequences associated with HLA alleles at 0.05 false discovery rate. A few of the chains that were CMV-associated were confirmed in vitro to be specific for CMV antigens. Fewer N-insertions (relative to the roughly 610-donor mean) were reportedly seen in an Asian-associated ancestry cluster in a later analysis. There were several of the most significant clusters that appeared linked to common viral pathogens in a later analysis.

PCR involved 60 Vbeta and 13 Jbeta primers. The table came from immunoSEQ multiplex PCR; TCRdb's copy has only in-frame clones and leaves some out. The sample consists of approximately 200,000 clones, more than 75% of them appearing once. The sequenced sample was PBMCs. The clonotype comes from a human donor in good health. This chain uses TRBV29-1 with TRBJ1-1; 8 positions match TRBD1. CDR3 amino acids: CSVGTGNTEAFF. The CDR3 bases are TGCAGCGTGGGGACAGGGAACACTGAAGCTTTCTTT. Full variable domain (rest looked up from reference TRBV29-1 and TRBJ1-1): SAVISQKPSRDICQRGTSLTIQCQVDSQVTMMFWYRQQPGQSLTLIATANQGSEATYESGFVIDKFPISRPNLTFSTLTVSNMSPEDSSIYLCSVGTGNTEAFFGQGTRLTVV.